This T cell receptor beta chain was profiled in a study of T cell responses to AZD1222 COVID-19 vaccine. Note on this clone: Its target is unknown.

Study-wide points: Donors were largely white British and mainly female; clonal diversity was possibly underestimated. Seropositive status at baseline applied to only five or six AZD1222 recipients. Regions 160-218 and 743-854 dominated among vaccine-associated CD4 TCRs spanning spike.

Some clones are missing from TCRdb's copy, which holds only in-frame ones; the method was immunoSEQ multiplex PCR. The sample includes 80,000 to 85,000 clones, around 90% seen only once; the top ten take more than 7.5%. Second-dose groups at about 4 or about 12 weeks were pooled. The germline V and J ends were trimmed by 6 bases and 3 bases, with 15 bases remaining between them. This CDR3 has 14 residues. CDR1 and CDR2 (germline): MNHEY, SVGAGI. This chain uses TRBV6-5 with TRBJ2-7, with D possibly TRBD2 on 5 matching bases. The sequences come from peripheral blood, collected 28 days after the second AZD1222 dose. This TCR derives from an adult who received the AZD1222 COVID-19 vaccine. DNA for the CDR3: TGTGCCAGCAGCCCAGGACTCGCTGGCTACGAGCAGTACTTC. It codes for CASSPGLAGYEQYF.